The source of this T cell receptor (beta chain) is a study of cytomegalovirus exposure and HLA in healthy donors. V lost 0 bases, J lost 0 bases, and 3 bases stayed unmatched. The CDR3 spans 15 residues. CDR1 is SGDLS and CDR2 is YYNGEE in the germline V gene. Researchers ran the PCR with 60 Vbeta and 13 Jbeta primers. TCRdb's copy holds only in-frame clones and misses some; the assay was immunoSEQ multiplex PCR. The sample lists about 140,000 clones, approximately 77% seen once, with 1.3% to 1.5% in the top ten. Sequences were obtained from PBMCs. This TCR was sampled from a middle-aged woman in good health and CMV-seronegative. The chain employs TRBV9 and TRBJ2-7, with TRBD1 matching 7 bases. The CDR3 loop reads CASSVGTGTSYEQYF. CDR3 in DNA: TGTGCCAGCAGCGTAGGGACAGGCACCTCCTACGAGCAGTACTTC.